The entry below gives a single T cell receptor (beta chain) sequence along with its context. The sample is drawn from a study of CXCR3-negative and CXCR3-positive naive CD8 T cells. CDR3 size: 16 residues. CDR1 and CDR2 from the germline V gene are ENHRY and SYGVKD. Libraries were UMI-labeled 5' RACE TRB cDNA. One entry per CDR3 protein, without DNA, is what TCRdb gives after re-calling the 5' RACE reads. The specimen's table records 100,000 to 150,000 distinct CDR3 sequences. This chain connects TRBV10-3 to TRBJ2-1; TCRdb outputs TRBD2, but without DNA this stays unchecked. This sequence was found in a human donor in good health. Some clones in this sample may be carry-over from other donors' samples. Sequenced material: naive CXCR3- CD8+ T cells from blood. Subset given: CD45RO-CCR7+CD27+CD95- naive CD8+ T cells lacking CXCR3 (TNR3-). The CDR3 protein is CAISDADTGGFNEQFF.